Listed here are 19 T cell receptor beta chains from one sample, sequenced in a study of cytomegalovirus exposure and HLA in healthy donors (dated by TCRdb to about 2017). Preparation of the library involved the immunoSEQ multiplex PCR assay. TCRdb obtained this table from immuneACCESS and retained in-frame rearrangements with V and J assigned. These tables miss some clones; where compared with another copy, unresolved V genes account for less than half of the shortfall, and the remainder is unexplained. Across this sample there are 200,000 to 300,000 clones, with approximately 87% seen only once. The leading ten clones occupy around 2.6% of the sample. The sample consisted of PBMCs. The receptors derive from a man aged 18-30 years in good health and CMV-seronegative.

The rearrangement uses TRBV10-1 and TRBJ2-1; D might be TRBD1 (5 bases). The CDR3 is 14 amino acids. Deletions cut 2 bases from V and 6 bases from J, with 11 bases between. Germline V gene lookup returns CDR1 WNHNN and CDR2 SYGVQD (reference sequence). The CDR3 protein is CASSEGRAVNEQFF. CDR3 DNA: TGCGCCAGCAGTGAGGGCAGGGCGGTCAATGAGCAGTTCTTC.

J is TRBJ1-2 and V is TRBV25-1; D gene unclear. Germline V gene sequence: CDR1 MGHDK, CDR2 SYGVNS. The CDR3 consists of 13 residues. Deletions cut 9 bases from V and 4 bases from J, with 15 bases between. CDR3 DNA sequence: TGTGCCAGTGGTACCGGGATGACCTATGGCTACACCTTC. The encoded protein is CASGTGMTYGYTF.

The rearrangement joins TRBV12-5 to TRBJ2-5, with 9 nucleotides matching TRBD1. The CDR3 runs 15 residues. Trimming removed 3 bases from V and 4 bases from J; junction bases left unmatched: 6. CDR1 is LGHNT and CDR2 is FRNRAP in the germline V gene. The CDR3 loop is CASGFEGTGLETQYF. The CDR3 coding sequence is TGTGCTAGTGGTTTTGAAGGGACAGGGTTAGAGACCCAGTACTTC.

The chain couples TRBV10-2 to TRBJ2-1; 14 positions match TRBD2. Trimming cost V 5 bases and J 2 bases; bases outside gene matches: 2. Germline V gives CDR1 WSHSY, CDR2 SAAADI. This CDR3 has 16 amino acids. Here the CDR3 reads CASSQTSGGAYNEQFF. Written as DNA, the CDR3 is TGCGCCAGCAGTCAGACTAGCGGGGGGGCCTACAATGAGCAGTTCTTC.

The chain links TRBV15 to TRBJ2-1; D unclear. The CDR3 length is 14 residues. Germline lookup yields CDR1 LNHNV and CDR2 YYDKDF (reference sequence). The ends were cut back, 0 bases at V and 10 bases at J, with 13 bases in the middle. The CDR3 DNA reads TGTGCCACCAGCAGAGATTTGGTAGAGCTAGAGCAGTTCTTC. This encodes CATSRDLVELEQFF.

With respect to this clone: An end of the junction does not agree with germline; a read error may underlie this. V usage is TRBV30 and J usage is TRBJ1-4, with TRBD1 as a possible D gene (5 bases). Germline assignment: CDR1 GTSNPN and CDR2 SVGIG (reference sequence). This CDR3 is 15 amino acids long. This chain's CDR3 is CASSDSQATNEKLFF. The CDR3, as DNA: TGTGCCTCGAGTGACAGTCAGGCAACTAATGAAAAACTGTTTTTT.

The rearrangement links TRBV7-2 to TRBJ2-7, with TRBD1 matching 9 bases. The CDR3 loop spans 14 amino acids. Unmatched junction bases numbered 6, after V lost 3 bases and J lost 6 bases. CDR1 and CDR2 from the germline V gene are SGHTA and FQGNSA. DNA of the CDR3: TGTGCCAGCAGCTTGGGACAGGGTTTCGGCGAGCAGTACTTC. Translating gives CASSLGQGFGEQYF. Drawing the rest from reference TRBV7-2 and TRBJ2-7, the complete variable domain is GAGVSQSPSNKVTEKGKDVELRCDPISGHTALYWYRQSLGQGLEFLIYFQGNSAPDKSGLPSDRFSAERTGGSVSTLTIQRTQQEDSAVYLCASSLGQGFGEQYFGPGTRLTVT.

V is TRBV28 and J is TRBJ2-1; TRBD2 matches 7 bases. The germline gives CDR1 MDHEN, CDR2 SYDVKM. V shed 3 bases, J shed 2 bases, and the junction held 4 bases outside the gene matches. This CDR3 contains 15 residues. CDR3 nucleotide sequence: TGTGCCAGCAGTTTTCCCGGACTAGCCTACAATGAGCAGTTCTTC. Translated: CASSFPGLAYNEQFF.

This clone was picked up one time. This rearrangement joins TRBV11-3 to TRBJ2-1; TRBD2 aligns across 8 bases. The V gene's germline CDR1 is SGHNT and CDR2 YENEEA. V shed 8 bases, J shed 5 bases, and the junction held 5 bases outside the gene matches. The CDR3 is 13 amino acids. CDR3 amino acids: CASSLAAHNEQFF. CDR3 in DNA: TGTGCCAGCTCACTAGCGGCTCACAATGAGCAGTTCTTC.

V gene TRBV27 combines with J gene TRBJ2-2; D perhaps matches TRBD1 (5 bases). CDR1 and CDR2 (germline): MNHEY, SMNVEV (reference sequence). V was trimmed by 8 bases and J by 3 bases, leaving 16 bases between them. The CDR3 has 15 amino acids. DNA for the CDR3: TGTGCCAGCCGGACACAAAGATTTTACACCGGGGAGCTGTTTTTT. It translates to CASRTQRFYTGELFF.

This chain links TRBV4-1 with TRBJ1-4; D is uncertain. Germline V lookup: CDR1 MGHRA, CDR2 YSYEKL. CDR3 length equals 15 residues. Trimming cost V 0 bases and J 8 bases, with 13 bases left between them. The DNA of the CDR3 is TGCGCCAGCAGCCAAGACGCGGGAACCGTCGAAAAACTGTTTTTT. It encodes CASSQDAGTVEKLFF.

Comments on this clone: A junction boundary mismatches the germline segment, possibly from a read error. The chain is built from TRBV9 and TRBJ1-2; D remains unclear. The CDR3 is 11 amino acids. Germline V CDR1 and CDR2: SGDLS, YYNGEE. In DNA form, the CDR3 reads TGTGCCAGCAGCGTAGCTATGCGATACCACTTC. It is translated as CASSVAMRYHF.

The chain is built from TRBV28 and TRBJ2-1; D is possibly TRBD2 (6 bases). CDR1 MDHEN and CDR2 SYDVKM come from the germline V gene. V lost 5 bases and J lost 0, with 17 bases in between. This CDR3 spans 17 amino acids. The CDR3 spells CASSAQGLASSYNEQFF. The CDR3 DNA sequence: TGTGCCAGCAGTGCCCAAGGGCTAGCGAGCTCCTACAATGAGCAGTTCTTC.

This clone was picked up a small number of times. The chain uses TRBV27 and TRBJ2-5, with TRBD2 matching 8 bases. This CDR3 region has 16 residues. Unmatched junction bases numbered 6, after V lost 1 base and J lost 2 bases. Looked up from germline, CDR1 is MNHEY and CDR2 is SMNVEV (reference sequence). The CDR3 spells CASSLFSGGVQETQYF. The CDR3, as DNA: TGTGCCAGCAGTTTATTTTCCGGGGGGGTACAAGAGACCCAGTACTTC.

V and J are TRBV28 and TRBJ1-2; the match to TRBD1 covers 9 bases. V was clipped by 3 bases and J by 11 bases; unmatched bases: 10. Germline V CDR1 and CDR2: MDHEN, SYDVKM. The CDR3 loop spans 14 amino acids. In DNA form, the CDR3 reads TGTGCCAGCAGTTTTACCGGGACAGGGTCGTTTTACACCTTC. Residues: CASSFTGTGSFYTF.

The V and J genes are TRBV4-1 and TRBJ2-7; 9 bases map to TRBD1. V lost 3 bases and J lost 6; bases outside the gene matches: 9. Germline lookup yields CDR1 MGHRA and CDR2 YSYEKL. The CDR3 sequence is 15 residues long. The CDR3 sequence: CASSQGRDRVSEQYF. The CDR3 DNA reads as TGCGCCAGCAGCCAGGGCCGGGACAGGGTGTCCGAGCAGTACTTC.

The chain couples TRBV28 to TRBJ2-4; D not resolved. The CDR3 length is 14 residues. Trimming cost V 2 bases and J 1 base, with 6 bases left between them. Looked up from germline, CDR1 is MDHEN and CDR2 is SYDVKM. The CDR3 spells CASSLEFAKNIQYF. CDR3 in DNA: TGTGCCAGCAGTTTAGAGTTTGCCAAAAACATTCAGTACTTC.

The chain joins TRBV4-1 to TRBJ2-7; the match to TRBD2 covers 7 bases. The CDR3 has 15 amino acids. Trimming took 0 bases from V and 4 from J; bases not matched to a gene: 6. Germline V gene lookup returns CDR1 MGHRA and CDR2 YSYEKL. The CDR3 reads CASSQDLSSGYEQYF. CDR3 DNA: TGCGCCAGCAGCCAAGATCTGTCTAGCGGATACGAGCAGTACTTC.

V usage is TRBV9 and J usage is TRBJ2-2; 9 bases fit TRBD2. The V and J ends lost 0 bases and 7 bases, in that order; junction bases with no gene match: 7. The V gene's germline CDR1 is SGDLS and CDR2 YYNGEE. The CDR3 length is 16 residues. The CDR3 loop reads CASSVEGGRAIGELFF. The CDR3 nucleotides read TGTGCCAGCAGCGTAGAGGGCGGGAGGGCGATCGGGGAGCTGTTTTTT.